The rows below give T cell receptor beta chains drawn from one sample of a study of blood T cell repertoires in COVID-19. Clones were read by immunoSEQ multiplex PCR, and TCRdb kept only the in-frame ones, dropping some. There are 200,000 to 250,000 clones in the sample; 81% occur only once, and about 8.9% lies in the top ten. Sequencing input: PBMCs or T cells enriched from blood (not recorded which). The receptors were gathered from a woman aged 45-65 years with acute COVID-19. CDR3s include the opening cysteine and the closing phenylalanine or tryptophan.

j_call v_call cdr3_aa
TRBJ1-3 TRBV12-5 CASGLSGTGNTIYF
TRBJ2-7 TRBV9 CASSVEPRGRDEQYF
TRBJ1-1 TRBV18 CASSPSTGNTEAFF
TRBJ2-7 TRBV7-8 CASCLGTANYEQYF
TRBJ2-2 TRBV6-4 CASSDSNLDSGGTGELFF
TRBJ2-2 TRBV4-2 CASSQSSYATGELFF
TRBJ1-5 TRBV4-3 CASSQDLGRGNQPQHF
TRBJ1-2 TRBV7-8 CASSLSLQTYGYTF
TRBJ2-7 TRBV29-1 CSVEQGIHEQYF
TRBJ1-6 TRBV7-2 CASSFAEDSPLHF
TRBJ1-4 TRBV4-1 CASSQNSATNEKLFF
TRBJ1-2 TRBV28 CASSLHRGHYGYTF
TRBJ2-7 TRBV21-1 CASTRITGGGSYEQYF
TRBJ2-7 TRBV2 CASNLLSSGEQYF
TRBJ1-4 TRBV28 CASRSWTGVNEKLFF
TRBJ2-7 TRBV21-1 CASSQKGRGSRHEQYF
TRBJ1-2 TRBV6-5 CASRDGGQGRSYTF
TRBJ2-3 TRBV4-2 CASSQAMAQARELTTDTQYF
TRBJ2-3 TRBV13 CASSFFLAGGSTDTQYF
TRBJ2-2 TRBV7-2 CASSPQAGGTGELFF
TRBJ1-3 TRBV18 CASSLMGTVGNTIYF
TRBJ1-4 TRBV27 CASSVSGFEKLFF
TRBJ2-1 TRBV9 CASSVDALRQAGGPPNEQFF
TRBJ1-2 TRBV7-2 CASSSSGTSHNYGYTF
TRBJ2-5 TRBV7-8 CASRSGTGSVTQYF
TRBJ2-1 TRBV3-1/TRBV3-2 CASRAKYAGLAVYNEQFF
TRBJ1-3 TRBV7-2 CASSLRSSGNTIYF
TRBJ2-2 TRBV6-5 CATENRVAGELFF
TRBJ2-7 TRBV28 CASSSTGPYEQYF
TRBJ2-1 TRBV9 CASSAWTGDEQFF
TRBJ2-5 TRBV7-2 CASRPQGLAGETQYF
TRBJ2-7 TRBV30 CAWSKQGSGEQYF
TRBJ2-7 TRBV27 CASSTRTGLTYEQYF
TRBJ1-2 TRBV28 CASSDFNNRGYGYTF
TRBJ2-7 TRBV12-3/TRBV12-4 CASSFSGSSHF
TRBJ2-2 TRBV6-2/TRBV6-3 CASSGPGHPNTGELFF
TRBJ2-7 TRBV27 CASSLRGTSGGQFSYEQYF
TRBJ2-2 TRBV19 CASGDKGATNTGELFF
TRBJ2-3 TRBV19 CASSRPQGVDTQYF
TRBJ2-1 TRBV11-3 CASSARLAGSYNEQFF
TRBJ1-5 TRBV24-1 CATVLDSNQPQHF
TRBJ2-5 TRBV27 CASSALAGGRETQYF
TRBJ2-3 TRBV3-1/TRBV3-2 CASSQGTVGDTQYF
TRBJ1-2 TRBV15 CATSRDLYGYTF
TRBJ2-7 TRBV12-3/TRBV12-4 CASRTGGSYEQYF
TRBJ2-1 TRBV29-1 CSVKAGGLPNEQFF
TRBJ2-1 TRBV6-5 CASSSIRSRNEQFF
TRBJ1-1 TRBV28 CASSSPTGGKTEAFF
TRBJ2-1 TRBV18 CASSPGQGTYNEQFF
TRBJ2-7 TRBV6-5 CASSPSGRGYEQYF
TRBJ2-7 TRBV18 CASSPDKAYEQYF
TRBJ2-7 TRBV14 CASSQVRTGSGGEQYF
TRBJ2-5 TRBV19 CASSVYRGEGETQYF